The following is a TCR beta chain sequence with its context. Its antigen is as yet unknown. This entry comes from a study of cytomegalovirus exposure and HLA in healthy donors. Study results and limitations: The study flagged approximately 180 TCR beta chains as cytomegalovirus-associated.

Use of 60 Vbeta and 13 Jbeta primers characterized the PCR. Generated by immunoSEQ multiplex PCR, the TCRdb table keeps only in-frame clones and is missing some. This sample has about 230,000 clones, with around four fifths found just once. Sample: PBMCs. The clonotype originates from a woman between 35 and 50 years old in good health and CMV-seronegative.

CDR3 loop: CASSLRKLADYNEQFF. The CDR3 nucleotides are TGTGCCAGCAGCCTCAGAAAACTAGCGGACTACAATGAGCAGTTCTTC. This chain joins TRBV7-9 and TRBJ2-1; 8 nucleotides match TRBD2. The ends lost 5 bases at V and 3 bases at J; junction bases unmatched: 9. There are 16 residues in the CDR3. Germline lookup yields CDR1 SEHNR and CDR2 FQNEAQ (reference sequence).